This is a list of T cell receptor beta chains from one sample in a study of T cells in localized non-small cell lung cancer. Method: immunoSEQ multiplex PCR; TCRdb's copy keeps in-frame clones and lacks some. The sample consists of about 3,000 clones, 25% of them appearing once. Sequenced here: lung tumor tissue, sampled before any cancer treatment. The source of these receptors is a man aged 35 to 69 with stage III lung adenocarcinoma. Both conserved end residues are part of each CDR3.

v_gene	j_gene	CDR3aa
TRBV30	TRBJ1-4	CAWRPPRWEKLFF
TRBV9	TRBJ2-5	CASSVSPGTQETQYF
TRBV7-1	TRBJ1-1	CASSKDGGTEAFF
TRBV28	TRBJ2-3	CASSLASGGVDTQYF
TRBV6-8	TRBJ2-7	CASSYRDRAEQYF
TRBV11-3	TRBJ1-2	CASSLDGAHYGYTF
TRBV15	TRBJ1-1	CATSRGDRVRTEAFF
TRBV18	TRBJ2-5	CASSPNQGSGETQYF
TRBV10-2	TRBJ2-1	CASSELGNEQFF
TRBV11-3	TRBJ1-2	CASSLRVSQKGQLGGGYTF
TRBV18	TRBJ2-1	CASSPAGGVYNEQFF
TRBV9	TRBJ1-2	CASSVGQSPYGYTF
TRBV7-8	TRBJ1-1	CASSFWTGTEAFF
TRBV30	TRBJ2-3	CAWSQAGFGTDTQYF
TRBV18	TRBJ2-1	CASSPPASGGFGSGNEQFF
TRBV11-3	TRBJ2-1	CASSPRWDPAYNEQFF
TRBV30	TRBJ2-6	CAWSSARSGANVLTF
TRBV5-1	TRBJ2-5	CASSLVGPGTVLETQYF
TRBV29-1	TRBJ1-1	CSVGTDGRYTEAFF
TRBV9	TRBJ2-5	CASSVVGRSQETQYF
TRBV19	TRBJ1-1	CASSLTRGLNTEAFF
TRBV6-8	TRBJ1-6	CASGGGGPDNSPLHF
TRBV19	TRBJ1-5	CASSNPRTGGRNQPQHF
TRBV28	TRBJ2-4	CASSLGAYDQYF
TRBV30	TRBJ2-1	CAWSVGAYNEQFF
TRBV19	TRBJ1-4	CASRDYWGLNEKLFF
TRBV14	TRBJ1-6	CASSQSEQLYNSPLHF
TRBV30	TRBJ1-6	CAWDSYNSPLHF
TRBV11-3	TRBJ2-1	CASSSTGDRYNEQFF
TRBV6-8	TRBJ1-1	CASSWGRGTEAFF
TRBV29-1	TRBJ2-3	CSASAQPTDTQYF
TRBV5-1	TRBJ2-7	CASSLARQNYEQYF
TRBV11-3	TRBJ1-2	CASSLVQGRKGYGYTF
TRBV19	TRBJ2-5	CASGDRGLLETQYF
TRBV9	TRBJ1-2	CASSEARRTGDYGYTF
TRBV9	TRBJ2-3	CASSRGLNPEDTQYF
TRBV19	TRBJ2-7	CASSGGQAIYEQYF
TRBV7-2	TRBJ2-7	CASSPDRGYEQYF
TRBV5-1	TRBJ2-7	CASSTGSGGRGYEQYF
TRBV23-1	TRBJ1-2	CASSNFGTYGYTF
TRBV30	TRBJ1-5	CAWSRGTGANQPQHF
TRBV11-3	TRBJ1-4	CASSLDPRTNEKLFF
TRBV5-1	TRBJ2-7	CASSLQTGTYEQYF
TRBV11-3	TRBJ1-6	CASSPFVSGGNSPLHF
TRBV7-2	TRBJ2-3	CASSSNPSGGADTQYF
TRBV19	TRBJ1-5	CASSTWTGVSNQPQHF
TRBV6-8	TRBJ1-2	CASSQTGPANYGYTF
TRBV5-1	TRBJ2-3	CASSPSRGGGGTDTQYF
TRBV5-1	TRBJ2-1	CASSLGGGGRNEQFF
TRBV6-8	TRBJ2-3	CASSYGGSTDTQYF